This paragraph covers one TCR beta chain sequence. Its antigen remains unidentified. Using immunoSEQ multiplex PCR, the repertoire was profiled, and TCRdb retains in-frame clones only, with some absent. This table has 20,000 to 25,000 clones, around 90% appearing once. The CDR3 consists of 12 residues. In germline, CDR1 is SNHLY, CDR2 FYNNEI. The V end lost 3 bases, the J end lost 8 bases, and 10 bases lay between the germline ends. The data belong to a study of chemoradiotherapy in HPV16-positive cancers. Study-wide results and limits: Better recurrence-free survival went with HPV-responsive T-cell expansion in HPV16-positive patients.

Material: blood, obtained from a patient who underwent chemoradiotherapy. V usage is TRBV2 and J usage is TRBJ1-2; no definite D call. The source of this sequence is a human donor with HPV-associated anogenital cancer. The CDR3 spells CASSDAAKGYTF. The CDR3 nucleotides are TGTGCCAGCAGTGATGCTGCCAAGGGCTACACCTTC.